A selection of T cell receptor beta chains follows, all from one sample in a study of CD8+ T cells in alopecia areata. Sequencing used immunoSEQ multiplex PCR; TCRdb keeps in-frame clones, though not all of them. The sample has 120,000 or so clones, roughly two fifths seen once. Material: CD4+ T cells sorted from blood. These receptors were obtained from a human donor with alopecia areata. Each CDR3 is given with its conserved first and last residue. A D gene is named only where the DNA matches it firmly. Expanded clones get a size class; other rows say once, few or many, or leave the size out.

d_gene	abundance	j_gene	v_gene	CDR3aa	CDR3nt
TRBD2	NA	TRBJ2-2	TRBV30	CAWRSGRVIGELFF	TGTGCCTGGAGGAGCGGGAGGGTGATCGGGGAGCTGTTTTTT
NA	few	TRBJ2-2	TRBV19	CASSTNLGAGELFF	TGTGCCAGTAGTACGAACCTCGGGGCCGGGGAGCTGTTTTTT
TRBD2	NA	TRBJ2-1	TRBV11-2	CASSASSGLGNEQFF	TGTGCCAGCAGCGCATCTAGCGGCCTTGGGAATGAGCAGTTCTTC
NA	few	TRBJ2-5	TRBV7-2	CASSGSDGWTQYF	TGTGCCAGCAGCGGAAGCGATGGGTGGACCCAGTACTTC
TRBD1	NA	TRBJ2-6	TRBV27	CASSSIRQGRDSGANVLTF	TGTGCCAGCAGTTCCATTAGACAGGGAAGGGACTCTGGGGCCAACGTCCTGACTTTC
NA	few	TRBJ2-1	TRBV7-9	CASSRDHLNEQFF	TGTGCCAGCAGCCGGGACCACCTAAATGAGCAGTTCTTC
NA	NA	TRBJ2-3	TRBV2	CASSVTDTQYF	TGTGCCAGCAGTGTCACAGATACGCAGTATTTT
NA	once	TRBJ1-5	TRBV30	CAWSVAGARGYQPQHF	TGTGCCTGGAGTGTAGCTGGGGCACGGGGCTATCAGCCCCAGCATTTT
TRBD1	many	TRBJ2-7	TRBV28	CASSPTADRGSTEQYF	TGTGCCAGCAGTCCGACCGCCGACAGGGGATCCACCGAGCAGTACTTC
TRBD1	few	TRBJ2-7	TRBV4-1	CASSNPSGQMSYEQYF	TGCGCCAGCAGCAACCCGTCGGGACAGATGTCCTACGAGCAGTACTTC
NA	NA	TRBJ2-7	TRBV29-1	CSVVLKGPYEQYF	TGCAGCGTTGTGTTGAAGGGTCCCTACGAGCAGTACTTC